The 31 T cell receptor beta chains presented below share a single source sample, sequenced in a study of blood T cell repertoires in COVID-19. TCRdb keeps only in-frame clones here, not all; method: immunoSEQ multiplex PCR. The table records 150,000 or so clones, roughly 80% of them present only once. The sequencing input was peripheral blood. Receptors originate from a human donor in a cohort sampled during active COVID-19.

V is TRBV25-1 and J is TRBJ1-2; 7 nucleotides line up with TRBD1. Trimming cost V 10 bases and J 4 bases; bases outside gene matches: 6. Germline V lookup: CDR1 MGHDK, CDR2 SYGVNS. The length of the CDR3 is 12 residues. Here the CDR3 reads CATNRGGYGYTF. The CDR3 DNA reads as TGTGCCACGAACAGGGGAGGCTATGGCTACACCTTC.

The chain employs TRBV9 and TRBJ1-1, with a tentative D call TRBD1 (6 bases). This CDR3 is built from 15 residues. CDR1 and CDR2 (germline): SGDLS, YYNGEE. Trimming stripped 4 bases from V and 1 base from J, with 14 bases between. CDR3 sequence reads: CASSLYGTPNTEAFF. The CDR3 bases are TGTGCCAGCAGCCTTTATGGGACACCGAACACTGAAGCTTTCTTT.

This CDR3 is CASSYWTEHGYTF. Here the CDR3 DNA reads TGTGCCAGCAGTTACTGGACAGAGCATGGCTACACCTTC. The chain employs TRBV6-2 or TRBV6-3 and TRBJ1-2, with TRBD1 as a possible D gene (6 bases). This CDR3 region has 13 residues. V dropped 1 base and J dropped 6 bases, with 9 bases sitting between them. Germline CDR1 and CDR2: MNHEY and SVGEGT.

The chain joins TRBV6-1 to TRBJ1-5; TRBD1 aligns across 7 bases. The CDR3 spans 14 residues. Germline loops: CDR1 MNHNS, CDR2 SASEGT. The J segment lost 6 bases and the V segment lost 1 base, leaving 3 bases of the junction unmatched. This chain's CDR3 is CASSEGAGGQPQHF. For the CDR3, the DNA is TGTGCCAGCAGTGAAGGGGCAGGGGGTCAGCCCCAGCATTTT.

This chain uses TRBV2 with TRBJ1-2; 8 nucleotides line up with TRBD1. CDR1 is SNHLY, CDR2 FYNNEI, per germline. With 2 bases clipped from V and 5 bases from J, the junction kept 4 bases outside the gene matches. The CDR3 consists of 14 residues. CDR3 sequence (DNA): TGTGCCAGCAGTGAAATGGGACAGGCATATGGCTACACCTTC. Its protein is CASSEMGQAYGYTF.

The chain uses TRBV14 and TRBJ2-3; the D gene is possibly TRBD2 (5 bases). CDR1 SGHDN and CDR2 FVKESK come from the germline V gene. The CDR3 runs 16 residues. V shed 2 bases and J shed 0 bases, with 12 bases lying between them. The chain's CDR3 is CASSQRTFYSTDTQYF. CDR3 nucleotides: TGTGCCAGCAGCCAAAGGACTTTTTATAGCACAGATACGCAGTATTTT.

V and J are TRBV24-1 and TRBJ2-1; D gene ambiguous. The V gene lost 1 base and the J gene lost 4 bases, with 10 bases spanning the gap. CDR3 length: 15 amino acids. Germline loops: CDR1 KGHDR, CDR2 SFDVKD. The CDR3 here is CATSDFPPEYNEQFF. In DNA, the CDR3 is TGTGCCACCAGTGATTTCCCCCCAGAATACAATGAGCAGTTCTTC.

The chain recombines TRBV2 with TRBJ1-5; 9 positions agree with TRBD1. The CDR3 runs to 18 residues. With 4 bases clipped from V and 1 base from J, the junction kept 11 bases outside the gene matches. Germline CDR1 SNHLY, CDR2 FYNNEI. CDR3 in DNA: TGTGCCAGCAGTGCGGCGGTTACAGGGGGCTTGAGCAATCAGCCCCAGCATTTT. It translates to CASSAAVTGGLSNQPQHF. The complete variable domain, with remaining parts taken from reference TRBV2 and TRBJ1-5, reads EPEVTQTPSHQVTQMGQEVILRCVPISNHLYFYWYRQILGQKVEFLVSFYNNEISEKSEIFDDQFSVERPDGSNFTLKIRSTKLEDSAMYFCASSAAVTGGLSNQPQHFGDGTRLSIL.

This chain connects TRBV3-1 (or the pseudogene TRBV3-2) to TRBJ2-7, with TRBD1 identical over 9 bases. Germline CDR1 LGHDT, CDR2 YNNKEL (reference sequence). The CDR3 has 15 amino acids. V dropped 2 bases and J dropped 5; count of bases not matched to a gene: 7. In DNA form, the CDR3 reads TGTGCCAGCAGCCAACGGGGCGGGACAGGGAACGAGCAGTACTTC. It encodes CASSQRGGTGNEQYF.

The chain couples TRBV10-3 to TRBJ1-4; TRBD1 matches at 7 bases. V shed 9 bases and J 0 bases; nucleotides not matched to a gene: 1. Looked up from germline, CDR1 is ENHRY and CDR2 is SYGVKD. The CDR3 contains 13 residues. The CDR3 sequence is CAIGQATNEKLFF. In DNA, the CDR3 is TGTGCCATAGGACAGGCAACTAATGAAAAACTGTTTTTT.

This chain uses TRBV7-9 with TRBJ2-1, with TRBD2 as a possible D gene (6 bases). Trimming cost V 3 bases and J 4 bases, with 19 bases left between them. This CDR3 has 17 residues. CDR1 is SEHNR and CDR2 is FQNEAQ in the germline V gene (reference sequence). The CDR3 protein is CASSLGLIGGAYNEQFF. The CDR3, as DNA: TGTGCCAGCAGCTTGGGACTGATCGGCGGAGCTTACAATGAGCAGTTCTTC.

This clone showed up just once. The rearrangement uses TRBV5-1 and TRBJ1-1, with D tentatively TRBD1 (5 bases). Germline assignment: CDR1 SGHRS and CDR2 YFSETQ. The ends were cut back, 0 bases at V and 4 bases at J, with 10 bases in the middle. The CDR3 has 14 amino acids. The chain's CDR3 is CASSLELGGTEAFF. The CDR3 DNA reads as TGCGCCAGCAGCTTGGAGCTGGGGGGCACTGAAGCTTTCTTT. The variable domain in full, with the rest retrieved from reference TRBV5-1 and TRBJ1-1, is KAGVTQTPRYLIKTRGQQVTLSCSPISGHRSVSWYQQTPGQGLQFLFEYFSETQRNKGNFPGRFSGRQFSNSRSEMNVSTLELGDSALYLCASSLELGGTEAFFGQGTRLTVV.

The CDR3 region has the DNA TGTGCCAGCAGCTTGACCGGGAAACTGTTTTTT. Amino acids: CASSLTGKLFF. The chain uses TRBV12-3 or TRBV12-4 and TRBJ1-4; D not certain. The CDR3 has 11 residues. V dropped 6 bases and J dropped 11 bases, with 10 bases sitting between them.

This clone showed up just once. This rearrangement joins TRBV5-1 to TRBJ1-6; 7 nucleotides align to TRBD1. The CDR3 is 14 residues long. CDR1 is SGHRS and CDR2 is YFSETQ in the germline V gene. With 3 bases clipped from V and 8 bases from J, the junction kept 5 bases outside the gene matches. The CDR3 region is CASSSQGVDSPLHF. In nucleotides, the CDR3 is TGCGCCAGCAGCTCGCAGGGGGTCGATTCACCCCTCCACTTT. The entire variable domain, with the rest obtained from reference TRBV5-1 and TRBJ1-6, is as follows: KAGVTQTPRYLIKTRGQQVTLSCSPISGHRSVSWYQQTPGQGLQFLFEYFSETQRNKGNFPGRFSGRQFSNSRSEMNVSTLELGDSALYLCASSSQGVDSPLHFGNGTRLTVT.

The J gene is TRBJ1-2, the V gene TRBV29-1; 7 nucleotides match TRBD1. Germline values: CDR1 SQVTM, CDR2 ANQGSEA. This CDR3 spans 11 amino acids. V shed 6 bases, J shed 4 bases, and the junction held 2 bases outside the gene matches. The DNA for the CDR3 is TGCAGCGTGGGACAGCCCTATGGCTACACCTTC. Translation: CSVGQPYGYTF.

The J gene is TRBJ2-5, the V gene TRBV5-1; 7 nucleotides match TRBD1. The trim removed 2 bases at V and 4 bases at J, leaving 8 bases unmatched. Germline V CDR1 and CDR2: SGHRS, YFSETQ. The CDR3 runs to 15 residues. Here the CDR3 DNA reads TGCGCCAGCAGCTTAGACAGGGAAGGAATAGAGACCCAGTACTTC. This codes for CASSLDREGIETQYF.

The V call is TRBV5-1, the J call TRBJ2-1; 8 bases align to TRBD1. This CDR3 spans 16 amino acids. The germline V gene encodes CDR1 SGHRS and CDR2 YFSETQ. V lost 4 bases to trimming and J lost 0 bases; unmatched junction nucleotides: 6. The CDR3, as DNA: TGCGCCAGCAGCCCCAGACAGGGGAGCTCCTACAATGAGCAGTTCTTC. This gives the protein CASSPRQGSSYNEQFF.

This sequence joins TRBV19 and TRBJ1-1; the match to TRBD1 covers 7 bases. Trimming at V came to 2 bases and at J to 5 bases, leaving 5 bases not matched to a gene. From germline, CDR1 is LNHDA and CDR2 SQIVND (reference sequence). CDR3 length: 14 amino acids. CDR3: CASSINTGETEAFF. Written as DNA, the CDR3 is TGTGCCAGTAGTATAAATACAGGGGAGACTGAAGCTTTCTTT.

The V and J genes are TRBV30 and TRBJ1-3, with TRBD1 matching 7 bases. The CDR3 sequence is 16 residues long. V lost 1 base, J lost 0 bases, and 6 bases stayed unmatched. CDR1 and CDR2 from the germline V gene are GTSNPN and SVGIG (reference sequence). The CDR3 sequence is CAWSGQGFSSGNTIYF. The CDR3 nucleotides are TGTGCCTGGAGTGGACAGGGATTTTCCTCTGGAAACACCATATATTTT.

The chain joins TRBV19 to TRBJ1-5; D gene uncertain. The V end lost 5 bases, the J end lost 3 bases, and 14 bases lay between the germline ends. The CDR3 totals 15 residues. The germline V gene encodes CDR1 LNHDA and CDR2 SQIVND (reference sequence). CDR3 nucleotide sequence: TGTGCCAGTAGTCGGGGAAAGGGTACCAATCAGCCCCAGCATTTT. This codes for CASSRGKGTNQPQHF. The full variable domain, its missing parts supplied by reference TRBV19 and TRBJ1-5, is DGGITQSPKYLFRKEGQNVTLSCEQNLNHDAMYWYRQDPGQGLRLIYYSQIVNDFQKGDIAEGYSVSREKKESFPLTVTSAQKNPTAFYLCASSRGKGTNQPQHFGDGTRLSIL.

The V and J genes are TRBV6-1 and TRBJ2-1, with a possible D match to TRBD2 (6 bases). CDR3 size: 16 residues. V dropped 1 base and J dropped 2 bases, with 12 bases sitting between them. Per the germline V gene, CDR1 is MNHNS and CDR2 is SASEGT. This CDR3 is CASSEVGGFTYNEQFF. In DNA, the CDR3 is TGTGCCAGCAGTGAAGTAGGAGGGTTCACCTACAATGAGCAGTTCTTC.

This chain connects TRBV7-9 to TRBJ1-5, with TRBD1 identical over 8 bases. CDR3 length: 14 residues. V shed 5 bases and J 5 bases; nucleotides not matched to a gene: 5. The V gene's germline CDR1 is SEHNR and CDR2 FQNEAQ (reference sequence). CDR3 loop: CASSPQGADQPQHF. Written as DNA, the CDR3 is TGTGCCAGCAGCCCGCAGGGGGCTGATCAGCCCCAGCATTTT.

J is TRBJ1-2 and V is TRBV19; D not certain. Germline V gene data show CDR1 as LNHDA and CDR2 as SQIVND (reference sequence). The CDR3 has 11 residues. Deletions cut 5 bases from V and 4 bases from J, with 5 bases between. The CDR3 sequence is CASSFGYGYTF. The CDR3 DNA reads as TGTGCCAGTAGTTTCGGCTATGGCTACACCTTC.

V and J are TRBV7-9 and TRBJ2-7, with D uncertain. The CDR3 is made up of 11 amino acids. CDR1 is SEHNR, CDR2 FQNEAQ, per germline (reference sequence). The V end lost 3 bases, the J end lost 5 bases, and 5 bases lay between the germline ends. CDR3 sequence: CASSFSHEQYF. The CDR3, as DNA: TGTGCCAGCAGCTTTTCTCACGAGCAGTACTTC.

The chain joins TRBV5-6 to TRBJ1-1; D is uncertain. In germline, CDR1 is SGHDT, CDR2 YYEEEE. V lost 4 bases to trimming and J lost 0 bases, with 7 bases between them. The CDR3 is 13 amino acids. CDR3 loop: CASSTSMNTEAFF. For the CDR3, the DNA is TGTGCCAGCAGCACTTCCATGAACACTGAAGCTTTCTTT.

This chain uses TRBV6-2 or TRBV6-3 with TRBJ2-1; 10 bases are a match to TRBD1. With V trimmed by 5 bases and J by 6 bases, 1 base remained unmatched. CDR1 is MNHEY, CDR2 SVGEGT, per germline. CDR3 length equals 13 residues. The CDR3: CASSRTGGNEQFF. In nucleotides, the CDR3 is TGTGCCAGCAGTCGGACAGGGGGCAATGAGCAGTTCTTC.

The chain uses TRBV28 and TRBJ1-5; D not certain. This CDR3 comprises 15 residues. Looked up from germline, CDR1 is MDHEN and CDR2 is SYDVKM. V was clipped by 2 bases and J by 0 bases, with 8 bases between them. The CDR3 is CASSLIEYSNQPQHF. The CDR3 bases are TGTGCCAGCAGTTTAATAGAGTATAGCAATCAGCCCCAGCATTTT. Supplemented by reference TRBV28 and TRBJ1-5, the full variable domain reads DVKVTQSSRYLVKRTGEKVFLECVQDMDHENMFWYRQDPGLGLRLIYFSYDVKMKEKGDIPEGYSVSREKKERFSLILESASTNQTSMYLCASSLIEYSNQPQHFGDGTRLSIL.

The chain carries TRBV5-6 and TRBJ2-4; tentative D call: TRBD1 (6 bases). V dropped 2 bases and J dropped 0 bases, with 9 bases sitting between them. This CDR3 contains 15 residues. Germline V gene sequence: CDR1 SGHDT, CDR2 YYEEEE. Here the CDR3 DNA reads TGTGCCAGCAGCTTTGGGGGCACAGCCAAAAACATTCAGTACTTC. This translates into CASSFGGTAKNIQYF.

This clone was detected only once. The chain links TRBV29-1 to TRBJ2-1; maybe TRBD1 (6 bases). The CDR3 runs to 13 residues. Germline CDR1 reads SQVTM; CDR2 reads ANQGSEA. V gave up 6 bases and J gave up 6 bases, with 15 bases separating them. As DNA, the CDR3 is TGCAGCGTCTGGGGGCAGGGGAGCAATGAGCAGTTCTTC. Translating it yields CSVWGQGSNEQFF.

The chain combines TRBV21-1 with TRBJ2-7; no DNA check was done on the table's D call, TRBD2. TRBV21-1 is a listed pseudogene. The CDR3 has 18 amino acids. The CDR3 DNA follows: TGTGCCAGCAGCAGAGCCAGAGGGGGGGGTCATTTCTTTTACGAGCAGTACTTC. Translation gives CASSRARGGGHFFYEQYF.

The chain has TRBV9 and TRBJ1-2, with D unresolved. The CDR3 sequence is 15 residues long. V lost 2 bases to trimming and J lost 4 bases, with 15 bases between them. The germline CDR1 and CDR2 sequences are SGDLS and YYNGEE. CDR3 sequence reads: CASSVQGGLVYGYTF. The CDR3 DNA reads TGTGCCAGCAGCGTTCAAGGTGGGCTTGTCTATGGCTACACCTTC.